Below, 16 T cell receptor beta chains from the same sample are listed, as sequenced in a study of CD8 T cell repertoires and HIV-1 epitope variants. Produced via immunoSEQ multiplex PCR; TCRdb's table is partial and in-frame only. In the table there are 80,000 to 95,000 clones, roughly four fifths of which are singletons. Sequenced material: uncultured baseline CD8+ T cells from peripheral blood mononuclear cells (PBMCs). The receptors come from a male donor with HIV.

V is TRBV27 and J is TRBJ2-5, with D maybe TRBD1 (5 bases). The length of the CDR3 is 17 residues. Germline CDR1 is MNHEY and CDR2 is SMNVEV (reference sequence). Trimming took 2 bases from V and 3 from J, leaving 19 bases between them. The CDR3 protein is CASSLRVRGGREETQYF. CDR3 in DNA: TGTGCCAGCAGTTTAAGGGTTAGGGGCGGTAGAGAAGAGACCCAGTACTTC.

This rearrangement joins TRBV6-1 to TRBJ1-1; no reliable D call. The CDR3 sequence is 12 residues long. CDR1 and CDR2 from the germline V gene are MNHNS and SASEGT. Trimming took off 10 bases at V and 1 base at J, with 10 bases between the two ends. The CDR3 bases are TGTGCCACCGAGGAGGCGAACACTGAAGCTTTCTTT. Protein: CATEEANTEAFF.

The chain joins TRBV7-2 to TRBJ2-7; D unresolved. V was cut by 1 base and J by 7 bases, with 11 bases left in between. The CDR3 has 13 residues. CDR1 SGHTA and CDR2 FQGNSA come from the germline V gene. For the CDR3, the DNA is TGTGCCAGCAGCTTAGAGGCTTTCGTAGAGCAGTACTTC. As protein: CASSLEAFVEQYF.

The rearrangement links TRBV6-4 to TRBJ2-3, with D possibly matching TRBD1 (5 bases). Germline-derived CDR1 and CDR2 are MRHNA and SNTAGT. The CDR3 has 13 residues. V was trimmed by 3 bases and J by 2 bases, leaving 6 bases between them. The CDR3, as DNA: TGTGCCAGCAGTGAAGGGGTCACAGATACGCAGTATTTT. The encoded protein is CASSEGVTDTQYF.

This chain links TRBV10-3 with TRBJ1-5; D remains ambiguous. The CDR3 has 13 amino acids. CDR1 is ENHRY and CDR2 is SYGVKD in the germline V gene. V lost 7 bases, J lost 0 bases, and 7 bases lay in between. This CDR3 reads CAITPDSNQPQHF. The CDR3, as DNA: TGTGCCATCACCCCGGATAGCAATCAGCCCCAGCATTTT.

The gene calls are TRBV18 and TRBJ1-1; maybe TRBD1 (5 bases). Germline assignment: CDR1 KGHSH and CDR2 LQKENI. The V end lost 5 bases, the J end lost 5 bases, and 15 bases lay between the germline ends. The CDR3 totals 14 residues. The CDR3 DNA sequence: TGTGCCAGCTCAGGACCCTATTGGGGGACTGAAGCTTTCTTT. Translation gives CASSGPYWGTEAFF.

The chain uses TRBV7-2 and TRBJ2-7; 7 bases are a match to TRBD1. With 4 bases clipped from V and 4 bases from J, the junction kept 7 bases outside the gene matches. Germline V gene lookup returns CDR1 SGHTA and CDR2 FQGNSA. The CDR3 runs to 14 residues. The CDR3 is CASSYRTGMYEQYF. Here the CDR3 DNA reads TGTGCCAGCAGCTACCGGACAGGAATGTACGAGCAGTACTTC.

The chain combines TRBV15 with TRBJ2-5; 7 nucleotides match TRBD1. The CDR3 covers 16 residues. Per the germline V gene, CDR1 is LNHNV and CDR2 is YYDKDF (reference sequence). With 5 bases clipped from V and 3 bases from J, the junction kept 12 bases outside the gene matches. CDR3 sequence reads: CATSAHSGQVKETQYF. Written as DNA, the CDR3 is TGTGCCACCAGCGCCCACTCCGGACAGGTTAAAGAGACCCAGTACTTC.

The chain employs TRBV6-5 and TRBJ1-4; D is unresolved. The CDR3 runs to 12 residues. The V gene lost 10 bases and the J gene lost 0 bases, with 6 bases spanning the gap. CDR1 MNHEY and CDR2 SVGAGI come from the germline V gene. For the CDR3, the DNA is TGTGCCACCAAAGCAACTAATGAAAAACTGTTTTTT. It codes for CATKATNEKLFF.

This chain joins TRBV5-6 and TRBJ2-5; 8 bases are a match to TRBD1. The germline CDR1 and CDR2 sequences are SGHDT and YYEEEE. CDR3 length: 15 amino acids. Trimming cost V 4 bases and J 5 bases; bases outside gene matches: 10. The CDR3 DNA sequence: TGTGCCAGCAGCACCTCCGGACAGGGAAGGGAGACCCAGTACTTC. Residues: CASSTSGQGRETQYF.

This clone was seen only a few times. Other DNA sequences in this sample translate to the same CDR3. This rearrangement joins TRBV7-2 to TRBJ2-7; D is possibly TRBD1 or TRBD2 (5 bases each). Per the germline V gene, CDR1 is SGHTA and CDR2 is FQGNSA. V was pared by 4 bases and J by 2 bases, with 15 bases between. The CDR3 totals 15 residues. Here the CDR3 DNA reads TGTGCCAGCAGCTCAAGGACGGGGCTCACCTACGAGCAGTACTTC. Its translation is CASSSRTGLTYEQYF.

This rearrangement joins TRBV6-5 to TRBJ1-1; D perhaps matches TRBD1 (5 bases). Trimming took off 7 bases at V and 10 bases at J, with 13 bases between the two ends. CDR3 length: 11 residues. CDR1 MNHEY and CDR2 SVGAGI come from the germline V gene. This CDR3 reads CASTGGLGAFF. The DNA of the CDR3 is TGTGCCAGCACGGGGGGGTTGGGAGCTTTCTTT.

The rearrangement joins TRBV5-4 to TRBJ2-5; no clear D. Germline lookup yields CDR1 SGHNT and CDR2 YYREEE (reference sequence). V shed 0 bases and J shed 4 bases, with 13 bases lying between them. This CDR3 spans 15 amino acids. CDR3: CASSLGTVNPETQYF. DNA of the CDR3: TGTGCCAGCAGCTTGGGAACCGTTAATCCAGAGACCCAGTACTTC.

The chain couples TRBV5-1 to TRBJ2-1, with TRBD2 identical over 12 bases. The CDR3 extends over 21 amino acids. V lost 2 bases to trimming and J lost 4 bases; unmatched junction nucleotides: 19. Germline V gene data show CDR1 as SGHRS and CDR2 as YFSETQ. The CDR3 sequence is CASSFGVPSGRALGRYNEQFF. In DNA form, the CDR3 reads TGCGCCAGCAGCTTTGGGGTTCCTAGCGGGAGGGCCTTGGGTCGGTACAATGAGCAGTTCTTC.

The J gene is TRBJ1-4, the V gene TRBV29-1; no clear D. CDR3 length: 16 residues. The germline V gene has CDR1 SQVTM and CDR2 ANQGSEA. With 3 bases removed from V and 3 bases from J, the gap between germline ends came to 17 bases. CDR3 amino acids: CSVEGTDGPANEKLFF. Written as DNA, the CDR3 is TGCAGCGTTGAGGGCACAGACGGGCCGGCTAATGAAAAACTGTTTTTT.

V gene TRBV28 combines with J gene TRBJ2-3, with TRBD2 matching over 9 bases. V was pared by 5 bases and J by 3 bases, with 3 bases of the junction left unmatched. CDR3 length: 14 amino acids. CDR1 is MDHEN, CDR2 SYDVKM, per germline. The CDR3 reads CASSIAGETDTQYF. For the CDR3, the DNA is TGTGCCAGCAGTATAGCGGGAGAAACAGATACGCAGTATTTT. The variable domain in full, completed from reference TRBV28 and TRBJ2-3, reads DVKVTQSSRYLVKRTGEKVFLECVQDMDHENMFWYRQDPGLGLRLIYFSYDVKMKEKGDIPEGYSVSREKKERFSLILESASTNQTSMYLCASSIAGETDTQYFGPGTRLTVL.